This entry lists 15 T cell receptor beta chains sequenced from one sample in a study of PD-1 blockade in classical Hodgkin lymphoma. The time point here: cycle 4 day 1 (C4D1), after around six weeks of nivolumab. No patient escaped relapse after autologous stem cell transplantation, and brentuximab vedotin exposure varied. CD4+ T cells were purified from thawed PBMCs by magnetic negative selection. Using immunoSEQ multiplex PCR, the repertoire was profiled, and TCRdb retains in-frame clones only, with some absent. This sample carries 25,000 to 30,000 clones, 65% to 80% of them seen once, and the ten largest clones take approximately 0.52%. The sequencing here drew on CD4+ T cells from blood, taken before the fourth cycle of nivolumab. These receptor sequences come from a human donor with classical Hodgkin lymphoma.

This chain links TRBV30 with TRBJ1-3; D gene uncertain. This CDR3 comprises 13 residues. Trimming stripped 0 bases from V and 3 bases from J, with 6 bases between. The germline CDR1 and CDR2 sequences are GTSNPN and SVGIG (reference sequence). The CDR3 here is CAWSVRVGNTIYF. The CDR3 DNA reads as TGTGCCTGGAGTGTAAGGGTTGGAAACACCATATATTTT.

This clone showed up just once. This chain uses TRBV6-6 with TRBJ2-7; 7 bases fit TRBD1. CDR3 length: 14 residues. Germline-derived CDR1 and CDR2 are MNHNY and SVGAGI (reference sequence). Unmatched junction bases numbered 8, after V lost 7 bases and J lost 2 bases. The chain's CDR3 is CASKQGQSTYEQYF. As DNA, the CDR3 is TGTGCCAGCAAACAGGGGCAGAGTACCTACGAGCAGTACTTC.

In nucleotides, the CDR3 is TGTGCCACCAACAACCAGAGGAGCACAGATACGCAGTATTTT. Protein sequence: CATNNQRSTDTQYF. The chain has TRBV2 and TRBJ2-3; D unclear. V dropped 10 bases and J dropped 0 bases, with 14 bases sitting between them. Germline CDR1 is SNHLY and CDR2 is FYNNEI. CDR3 length: 14 residues.

This clone was observed a single time. The rearrangement links TRBV19 to TRBJ2-7, with D unresolved. This CDR3 is 15 amino acids long. Trimming left V 3 bases short and J 0 bases short, with 12 bases between. Germline assignment: CDR1 LNHDA and CDR2 SQIVND (reference sequence). The CDR3 sequence is CASSIQVGFSYEQYF. DNA of the CDR3: TGTGCCAGTAGTATTCAAGTCGGTTTCTCCTACGAGCAGTACTTC.

This chain connects TRBV7-7 to TRBJ2-5, with TRBD2 matching over 11 bases. The CDR3 consists of 16 residues. Trimming at V came to 3 bases and at J to 1 base, leaving 4 bases not matched to a gene. Germline V gene sequence: CDR1 SSHAT, CDR2 FNYEAQ (reference sequence). CDR3 DNA: TGTGCCAGCAGCTTCGGACTAGCGGGTCCCCAAGAGACCCAGTACTTC. Protein: CASSFGLAGPQETQYF.

This clone was detected once. V usage is TRBV10-3 and J usage is TRBJ1-4; TRBD1 might be the D (6 bases). The CDR3 consists of 14 residues. Germline V gene lookup returns CDR1 ENHRY and CDR2 SYGVKD. The V and J ends lost 3 bases and 4 bases respectively, with 9 bases between them. CDR3: CAISDLQGNEKLFF. The CDR3, as DNA: TGTGCCATCAGTGACTTACAGGGTAATGAAAAACTGTTTTTT.

The rearrangement joins TRBV19 to TRBJ2-6; 14 bases map to TRBD2. CDR3 length equals 19 residues. Germline CDR1 LNHDA, CDR2 SQIVND (reference sequence). The V and J ends lost 7 bases and 2 bases, in that order; junction bases with no gene match: 10. The CDR3 coding sequence is TGTGCCAGTACCGATAAGGGACTAGCGGGAGTGGCTGGGGCCAACGTCCTGACTTTC. Translation: CASTDKGLAGVAGANVLTF.

CDR3 region: CASSLAGGGFTDTQYF. In DNA, the CDR3 is TGTGCCAGCAGCTTAGCTGGCGGGGGGTTCACAGATACGCAGTATTTT. The rearrangement uses TRBV7-2 and TRBJ2-3; TRBD2 aligns across 8 bases. Germline CDR1 SGHTA, CDR2 FQGNSA. The CDR3 runs to 16 residues. The ends lost 0 bases at V and 2 bases at J; junction bases unmatched: 4.

The J gene is TRBJ2-4, the V gene TRBV4-1; unclear D gene. V was shortened by 0 bases and J by 2 bases, with 11 bases between the two germline ends. Per the germline V gene, CDR1 is MGHRA and CDR2 is YSYEKL. This CDR3 is built from 16 residues. In nucleotides, the CDR3 is TGCGCCAGCAGCCAAGAGGTAAGGCCTTCCAAAAACATTCAGTACTTC. Protein: CASSQEVRPSKNIQYF.

The V and J genes are TRBV7-2 and TRBJ1-1, with D unresolved. CDR3 length equals 14 residues. CDR1 is SGHTA and CDR2 is FQGNSA in the germline V gene. V dropped 4 bases and J dropped 2 bases, with 11 bases sitting between them. CDR3 DNA: TGTGCCAGCAGCTCGCAGGCGAGTAACACTGAAGCTTTCTTT. It yields the protein CASSSQASNTEAFF.

The genes are TRBV6-6 and TRBJ2-7; 8 nucleotides agree with TRBD1. This CDR3 region has 16 residues. CDR1 and CDR2 from the germline V gene are MNHNY and SVGAGI (reference sequence). V lost 5 bases to trimming and J lost 6 bases; unmatched junction nucleotides: 15. The CDR3 loop reads CASSGGGQGGLREQYF. The CDR3, as DNA: TGTGCCAGCAGTGGGGGCGGACAGGGAGGTTTGCGCGAGCAGTACTTC.

The CDR3 reads CASSLWGDRAGPQNYEQYF. In nucleotides, the CDR3 is TGTGCCAGCAGCTTGTGGGGGGACAGGGCCGGTCCCCAAAACTACGAGCAGTACTTC. This chain joins TRBV5-6 and TRBJ2-7; 9 positions agree with TRBD1. The CDR3 runs 19 residues. The junction had 17 bases not matched to a gene; V was cut back by 1 base and J by 3 bases. Per the germline V gene, CDR1 is SGHDT and CDR2 is YYEEEE.

This clone was observed a few times. This chain joins TRBV7-9 and TRBJ1-2; 9 nucleotides line up with TRBD1. CDR3 length: 14 amino acids. V lost 6 bases to trimming and J lost 3 bases; unmatched junction nucleotides: 5. CDR1 is SEHNR and CDR2 is FQNEAQ in the germline V gene (reference sequence). The DNA of the CDR3 is TGTGCCAGCAGTTCTGGGACAGGGCACTATGGCTACACCTTC. Its translation is CASSSGTGHYGYTF.

The genes are TRBV11-2 and TRBJ2-7, with 10 positions matching TRBD2. V lost 4 bases to trimming and J lost 2 bases; unmatched junction nucleotides: 2. The CDR3 has 14 residues. CDR1 and CDR2 from the germline V gene are SGHAT and FQNNGV. CDR3 bases: TGTGCCAGCAGCTGGACTAGCGGAACCTACGAGCAGTACTTC. Its translation is CASSWTSGTYEQYF.

The CDR3 reads CAISEQETQYF. CDR3 nucleotide sequence: TGTGCCATCAGTGAACAAGAGACCCAGTACTTC. V and J are TRBV10-3 and TRBJ2-5; D unclear. The CDR3 consists of 11 residues. Germline-derived CDR1 and CDR2 are ENHRY and SYGVKD. The V gene lost 3 bases and the J gene lost 2 bases, with 1 base spanning the gap.